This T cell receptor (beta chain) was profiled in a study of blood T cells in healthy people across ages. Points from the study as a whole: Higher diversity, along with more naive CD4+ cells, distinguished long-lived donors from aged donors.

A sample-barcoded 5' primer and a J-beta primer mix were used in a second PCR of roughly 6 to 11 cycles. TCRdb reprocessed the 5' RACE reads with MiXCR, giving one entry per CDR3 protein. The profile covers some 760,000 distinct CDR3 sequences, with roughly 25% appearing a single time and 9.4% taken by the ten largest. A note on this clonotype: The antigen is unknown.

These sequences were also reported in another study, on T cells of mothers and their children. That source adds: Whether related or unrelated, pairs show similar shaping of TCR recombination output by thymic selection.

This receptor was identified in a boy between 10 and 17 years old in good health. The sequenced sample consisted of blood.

CDR3 DNA: TGCAGCGTTGAAGTTGGGACTCAGAGCTCCTACGAGCAGTACTTC. This sequence encodes CSVEVGTQSSYEQYF. This rearrangement joins TRBV29-1 to TRBJ2-1, with D perhaps TRBD2 (6 bases). The J call may not be correct, given that the DNA end is closer to TRBJ2-7. Germline V CDR1 and CDR2: SQVTM, ANQGSEA. This CDR3 contains 15 residues.